This is a list of T cell receptor beta chains from one sample in a study of control samples from healthy donors and cancer patients. Here immunoSEQ multiplex PCR was the method, and the copy in TCRdb shows in-frame clones only, minus some. The sample has around 200,000 clones; 85% to 95% are singletons. The sequenced material came from blood. These receptors all stem from a man aged 18 to 30 in good health. CDR3s include the opening cysteine and the closing phenylalanine or tryptophan. Fields, in order: D gene, J gene, V gene, clone size, CDR3 DNA, CDR3 protein. D genes are given only for firm matches. A clone size is listed for some rows: how often the clone was seen (once, few, many), or a class if it is expanded.

.,TRBJ2-3,TRBV7-8,.,TGTGCCAGCAGCTTAGAATTGTTTCCAGGGAGTGATACGCAGTATTTT,CASSLELFPGSDTQYF
.,TRBJ2-3,TRBV5-1,once,TGCGCCAGCAGCTTGGGCGGGGCTGAAGATACGCAGTATTTT,CASSLGGAEDTQYF
.,TRBJ2-6,TRBV12-3/TRBV12-4,.,TGTGCCAGCAGTTTCTTAAGGGCCAACGTCCTGACTTTC,CASSFLRANVLTF
.,TRBJ2-3,TRBV10-3,.,TGTGCCATCAGTAGCCAGGAGTTTAGCACAGATACGCAGTATTTT,CAISSQEFSTDTQYF
TRBD1,TRBJ1-6,TRBV30,.,TGTGCCTGGGGACAGGTAGCGGATTCACCCCTCCACTTT,CAWGQVADSPLHF
.,TRBJ2-2,TRBV10-3,.,TGTGCCATCGGGACCCCTTCCACCGGGGAGCTGTTTTTT,CAIGTPSTGELFF
.,TRBJ1-4,TRBV28,.,TGTGCCAGCGGAAAGGCGACGGCTTCGGATGAAAAACTGTTTTTT,CASGKATASDEKLFF
TRBD1,TRBJ2-7,TRBV4-1,.,TGCGCCAGCAGCCACACCACCCGGGGAAGGGGGCAAGAGCAGTACTTC,CASSHTTRGRGQEQYF
.,TRBJ2-7,TRBV6-5,.,TGTGCCAGCAAGGCCAGGGAGAGCGAGCAGTACTTC,CASKARESEQYF
.,TRBJ2-1,TRBV29-1,.,TGCAGCGTACGGACGGTACTCTACAATGAGCAGTTCTTC,CSVRTVLYNEQFF
.,TRBJ2-7,TRBV5-4,.,TGTGCCAGCAGCTTGGCAGGGGCGAGCTCCTACGAGCAGTACTTC,CASSLAGASSYEQYF
TRBD1,TRBJ1-1,TRBV2,.,TGTGCCAGCAGGCTCAACCCAGGGGGCTTTGAAGCTTTCTTT,CASRLNPGGFEAFF
TRBD1,TRBJ2-7,TRBV4-2,.,TGTGCCAGCAGCCAATCGACCTCGGGACAGGGCTTATACGAGCAGTACTTC,CASSQSTSGQGLYEQYF
TRBD2,TRBJ2-3,TRBV19,.,TGTGCCAGTAGTATAGGACTAGCGGGGGGCCCAGATACGCAGTATTTT,CASSIGLAGGPDTQYF
.,TRBJ1-5,TRBV3-1/TRBV3-2,.,TGTGCCAGCAGCCAAGATCGAGGGGCTAATCAGCCCCAGCATTTT,CASSQDRGANQPQHF
TRBD2,TRBJ2-3,TRBV30,once,TGTGCCTGGAGTGCGGCTGGAAGCGGGGTGGGGACAGATACGCAGTATTTT,CAWSAAGSGVGTDTQYF
.,TRBJ1-6,TRBV6-5,.,TGTGCCAGCAGGGACATATGGGGTAATTCACCCCTCCACTTT,CASRDIWGNSPLHF
.,TRBJ1-1,TRBV12-3/TRBV12-4,.,TGTGCCAGCAGTTCCTCAGGGATTCATGAAGCTTTCTTT,CASSSSGIHEAFF
.,TRBJ1-2,TRBV5-4,.,TGTGCCAGCAGCCTTGGCATCGAGGCTTTCAACTATGGCTACACCTTC,CASSLGIEAFNYGYTF
TRBD1,TRBJ2-1,TRBV4-1,.,TGCGCCAGCAGCCAGAGGGGACAGATAGCTTACAATGAGCAGTTCTTC,CASSQRGQIAYNEQFF
.,TRBJ2-3,TRBV2,once,TGTGCCAGCCGGACTGGCACAGATACGCAGTATTTT,CASRTGTDTQYF
.,TRBJ1-4,TRBV5-1,.,TGCGCCAGCAGCCGGGACACGGCTAATGAAAAACTGTTTTTT,CASSRDTANEKLFF
TRBD1,TRBJ2-4,TRBV6-5,.,TGTGCCAGCAGGCAAAGAGGGGGCTCGGGCATTCAGTACTTC,CASRQRGGSGIQYF
.,TRBJ1-1,TRBV3-1/TRBV3-2,once,TGTGCCAGCAGCCAAGATCGTGGGCGCGGGACTGAAGCTTTCTTT,CASSQDRGRGTEAFF
TRBD2,TRBJ2-7,TRBV27,.,TGTGCCAGCAGCCTCAAAGGGACTAGGGTCCCTTACTACGAGCAGTACTTC,CASSLKGTRVPYYEQYF
.,TRBJ1-1,TRBV29-1,.,TGCAGCGTTGTCAGGTCTGCGAACACTGAAGCTTTCTTT,CSVVRSANTEAFF
TRBD1,TRBJ1-6,TRBV27,.,TGTGCCAGCAGCTTGACACCGGGACAGGGTCATTCACCCCTCCACTTT,CASSLTPGQGHSPLHF
.,TRBJ2-7,TRBV18,.,TGTGCCAGCTCACTAAAGCCAGGGAACGAGCAGTACTTC,CASSLKPGNEQYF
TRBD2,TRBJ2-3,TRBV5-1,.,TGCGCCAGCGTCGGGGGGGCTCGAGATACGCAGTATTTT,CASVGGARDTQYF
TRBD2,TRBJ2-7,TRBV6-5,.,TGTGCCAGCAGGACTAGCGGGGGGGACGAGCAGTACTTC,CASRTSGGDEQYF
.,TRBJ1-4,TRBV7-2,.,TGTGCCAGCAGCTTGGGCCCCGTCGTAAATGAAAAACTGTTTTTT,CASSLGPVVNEKLFF
.,TRBJ2-1,TRBV7-6,.,TGTGCCAGCAGCCCCCTCCCCCCTGTGGAGCTAAGCTCCTACAATGAGCAGTTCTTC,CASSPLPPVELSSYNEQFF
.,TRBJ2-3,TRBV7-3,.,TGTGCCAGCAGATCCGGGTCCTCAAACACAGATACGCAGTATTTT,CASRSGSSNTDTQYF
TRBD1,TRBJ1-5,TRBV5-5,.,TGTGCCAGCAGCCCGACCGGGACAGGGGGCAATCAGCCCCAGCATTTT,CASSPTGTGGNQPQHF
.,TRBJ1-5,TRBV25-1,.,TGTGCCAGCAGTAGAGAAGGACATCAGCCCCAGCATTTT,CASSREGHQPQHF
.,TRBJ1-3,TRBV5-1,once,TGCGCCAGCAGCTTGGCAGGGAACTCTGGAAACACCATATATTTT,CASSLAGNSGNTIYF
TRBD1,TRBJ1-6,TRBV19,.,TGTGCCAGTAGGAGGGGGCAGGGGGATTTCCCCCTCCACTTT,CASRRGQGDFPLHF
TRBD1,TRBJ2-2,TRBV29-1,.,TGCAGCGTTGAAGGCAGGGGGCCCACCGGGGAGCTGTTTTTT,CSVEGRGPTGELFF
.,TRBJ2-5,TRBV5-8,.,TGTGCCAGCAGCTTGGATCCTCAGGGTGTAGGGACCCAGTACTTC,CASSLDPQGVGTQYF
TRBD1,TRBJ1-2,TRBV7-8,.,TGTGCCAGCAGTTTAAATTCGGGACAGACTTCGGGTGGCTACACCTTC,CASSLNSGQTSGGYTF
.,TRBJ2-7,TRBV21-1,.,TGTGCCAGCAGCGTACTACTCCGGGACGGTCGTTACGAGCAGTACTTC,CASSVLLRDGRYEQYF
.,TRBJ1-2,TRBV29-1,.,TGCAGCGTTTTGGCAGGATCAGCGTGGGGCTACACCTTC,CSVLAGSAWGYTF
TRBD1,TRBJ2-5,TRBV25-1,once,TGTGCCAGCAGTGCCTTCTCCTACCGGGACAGGGAAGAGACCCAGTACTTC,CASSAFSYRDREETQYF
.,TRBJ2-6,TRBV5-1,.,TGCGCCAGCAGCTTGACTATCTCTGGGGCCAACGTCCTGACTTTC,CASSLTISGANVLTF
.,TRBJ1-5,TRBV6-6,.,TGTGCCAGCAGTTACGGCGGTTATAGCAATCAGCCCCAGCATTTT,CASSYGGYSNQPQHF
.,TRBJ2-2,TRBV4-2,few,TGTGCCAGCAGCCAGACCCCTCTGGGCGTTGGGACCGGGGAGCTGTTTTTT,CASSQTPLGVGTGELFF
.,TRBJ1-2,TRBV6-2/TRBV6-3,once,TGTGCCAGCAGTGAGGGGGGCGTCTATGGCTACACCTTC,CASSEGGVYGYTF
.,TRBJ1-3,TRBV12-3/TRBV12-4,.,TGTGCCAGCAGTTTAATTGTGGGAAACACCATATATTTT,CASSLIVGNTIYF
.,TRBJ2-1,TRBV15,.,TGTGCCACCAGCAGCTTACTAGCAGGTGAGCAGTTCTTC,CATSSLLAGEQFF
TRBD1,TRBJ1-5,TRBV3-1/TRBV3-2,.,TGTGCCAGCAGCCAAGATACGGGACAGGGGTACTCGCCCCAGCATTTT,CASSQDTGQGYSPQHF
.,TRBJ1-6,TRBV23-1,few,TGCGCCAGCAGTCGGGAACCAGGATTAAGCTCCTATAATTCACCCCTCCACTTT,CASSREPGLSSYNSPLHF
.,TRBJ2-2,TRBV5-1,.,TGCGCCAGCAGCTTGGCCGAGACAGGGAACACCGGGGAGCTGTTTTTT,CASSLAETGNTGELFF
.,TRBJ2-7,TRBV18,.,TGTGCCAGCTCACCACGGTCCTACGAGCAGTACTTC,CASSPRSYEQYF
.,TRBJ2-1,TRBV2,.,TGTGCCAGTACTTGGGGTTCCTACAATGAGCAGTTCTTC,CASTWGSYNEQFF
TRBD2,TRBJ2-7,TRBV2,few,TGTGCCAGCAGGAGGGGGACTAGCGGGGTATACGAGCAGTACTTC,CASRRGTSGVYEQYF
TRBD2,TRBJ2-7,TRBV7-9,.,TGTGCCAGCAGCTTAATTCGGGACTATCCCTCCTACGAGCAGTACTTC,CASSLIRDYPSYEQYF
.,TRBJ2-7,TRBV19,once,TGTGCCAGTAGTATGTCAGGAGACTCCTACGAGCAGTACTTC,CASSMSGDSYEQYF
TRBD2,TRBJ2-5,TRBV24-1,.,TGTGCCACCAGTGCCGGACTAGCGGGGGGAGTGACCCAGTACTTC,CATSAGLAGGVTQYF
TRBD2,TRBJ2-3,TRBV13,few,TGTGCCAGCAGCTTTACACCGGGACTAGCGGGAGAGGGGAGCACAGATACGCAGTATTTT,CASSFTPGLAGEGSTDTQYF
TRBD1,TRBJ1-3,TRBV18,.,TGTGCCAGCTCACCCGGACAGGGGAAGGTGTCCCCTGGAAACACCATATATTTT,CASSPGQGKVSPGNTIYF